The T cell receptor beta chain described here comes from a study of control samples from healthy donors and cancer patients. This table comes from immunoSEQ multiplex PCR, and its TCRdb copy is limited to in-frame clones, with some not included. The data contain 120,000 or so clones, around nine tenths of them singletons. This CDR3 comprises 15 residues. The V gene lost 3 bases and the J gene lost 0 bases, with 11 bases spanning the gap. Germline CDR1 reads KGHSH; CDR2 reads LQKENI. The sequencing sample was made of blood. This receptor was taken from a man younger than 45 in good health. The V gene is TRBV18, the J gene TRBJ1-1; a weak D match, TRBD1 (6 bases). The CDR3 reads CASSPRQDLNTEAFF. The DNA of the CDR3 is TGTGCCAGCTCACCGAGACAGGATTTGAACACTGAAGCTTTCTTT.